The rows below give T cell receptor beta chains drawn from one sample of a study of blood T cells in healthy people across ages. MiXCR, run by TCRdb on the 5' RACE reads, gives a single entry per CDR3 protein. This sample has hundreds of thousands of distinct CDR3 sequences, with approximately 48% found just once. The specimen was blood. The receptors stem from a man aged 60 to 75 in good health. The CDR3 runs from the conserved cysteine through the conserved F or W. A D gene is named only where the DNA matches it firmly. The size field is filled for only some rows; it gives once, few, many or a size class.

d_gene	abundance	v_gene	j_gene	CDR3nt	CDR3aa
.	few	TRBV11-2	TRBJ2-1	TGTGCCAGCAGTACCCGGGAGAGCTCCTACAATGAGCAGTTCTTC	CASSTRESSYNEQFF
.	.	TRBV30	TRBJ2-1	TGTGCCTGGAGTGATGATTACAATGAGCAGTTCTTC	CAWSDDYNEQFF
TRBD2	.	TRBV10-3	TRBJ2-7	TGTGCCATCAGCTCTAGCGGGGACTCCGACGAGCAGTACTTC	CAISSSGDSDEQYF
.	.	TRBV7-2	TRBJ1-1	TGTGCCAGCAGGACACCCAATGGCAGGGGGAACACTGAAGCTTTCTTT	CASRTPNGRGNTEAFF
.	.	TRBV29-1	TRBJ1-4	TGCAGCGTTGAAAGGGGGGCAGGGGAAAAACTGTTTTTT	CSVERGAGEKLFF
.	.	TRBV20-1	TRBJ2-3	TGCAGTGCACAGAGCCGCACAGATACGCAGTATTTT	CSAQSRTDTQYF
TRBD2	few	TRBV2	TRBJ2-7	TGTGCCAGCAGCAACCCCGGGGGGAGCTCCTACGAGCAGTACTTC	CASSNPGGSSYEQYF
TRBD1	.	TRBV6-6	TRBJ1-2	TGCGCCAGCAGTACGGGACAGGGCCCGGGCTACACCTTC	CASSTGQGPGYTF
.	.	TRBV29-1	TRBJ2-7	TGCAGCGTTGAGGGCGGTGGACACTACAATGGGCAGTACTTC	CSVEGGGHYNGQYF
.	many	TRBV7-2	TRBJ2-3	TGTGCCAGCAGCTTGAACAACGCAGATACGCAGTATTTT	CASSLNNADTQYF